This T cell receptor (beta chain) was observed in a study of blood T cell repertoires in COVID-19 (dated by TCRdb to the early 2020s). A note on the overall study: Samples from collaborators originated in the United States, Italy and Spain and spanned both the acute and convalescent phases of COVID-19. HLA class I and class II types, where available, came from metadata supplied by the sample provider rather than from assay-based typing. The dataset comprised deeply sampled blood TCRbeta repertoires from subjects exposed to, actively infected with, or recovered from COVID-19. The material from the prospective study consisted of cDNA or gDNA derived from T cells, B-cell-depleted T cells, or PBMCs. The sample metadata nearly always contained a de-identified subject ID, COVID-19 status, age in years and sex. The repertoires were released in a freely available public database meant as a resource for research on the immune response to SARS-CoV-2. The samples were drawn from two sources: the first 160 participants of the ongoing ImmuneRACE study, and 1,200 or so subjects contributed by 6 global collaborators. What the authors observed across the whole study: Clinical and demographic metadata were provided uncurated, with the amount varying by source and participant.

The collaborating institutions used their own protocols to collect whole blood in K2EDTA tubes. For TCRbeta analysis, collaborators shipped samples in one of three forms: frozen whole blood, isolated PBMCs, or DNA extracted from either of those sample types. Comments on this clone: Its antigen target is currently unknown. No base-level quality is on record; no much larger clone is a single base apart.

The V and J ends are trimmed by 3 bases and 1 base, leaving 6 bases between them. Its CDR3 holds 14 amino acids, cysteine through phenylalanine. The sequence is cut down to CDR3 DNA, 42 bases in frame from base 1. For CDR1 and CDR2, the germline V gene lists KGHSH and LQKENI. TCRbeta CDR3 regions were amplified from genomic DNA by means of the immunoSEQ Assay, a bias-controlled multiplex PCR. On the authors' methods: The number of nucleated cells in each sample was estimated by amplification of reference gene primers within the assay. To quantify the absolute abundance of each unique TCRbeta CDR3 rearrangement, sequence reads were collapsed and filtered. For each sample, productive Simpson clonality was calculated by taking the square root of Simpson's diversity index across productive rearrangements. The table comes from immuneACCESS by way of TCRdb, which keeps in-frame sequences with V and J called. Part of the clones is missing from these tables; in studies checked, under half for an unresolved V gene and the rest for unknown reasons. The DNA was the basis for D and trimming; V, J and clone size are from that table. The sample profile shows about 150,000 clones; 85% to 90% of them were found once. Approximately 15% of the sample is taken by the ten largest.

This receptor was taken from a woman aged 40-49 years with acute or convalescent COVID-19. Sequencing used peripheral blood. The chain joins TRBV18 to TRBJ2-2; the D gene assignment is ambiguous. The CDR3 loop reads CASSPLLNTGELFF. The DNA sequence is given as TGTGCCAGCTCACCCCTACTGAACACCGGGGAGCTGTTTTTT.